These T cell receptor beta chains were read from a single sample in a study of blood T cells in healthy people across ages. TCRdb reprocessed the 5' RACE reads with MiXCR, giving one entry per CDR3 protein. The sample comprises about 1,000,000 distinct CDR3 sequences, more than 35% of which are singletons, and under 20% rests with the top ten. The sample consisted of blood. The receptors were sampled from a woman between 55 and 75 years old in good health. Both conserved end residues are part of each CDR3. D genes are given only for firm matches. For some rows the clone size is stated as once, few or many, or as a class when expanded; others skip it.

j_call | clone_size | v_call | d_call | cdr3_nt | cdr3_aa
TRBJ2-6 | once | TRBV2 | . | TGTGCCAGCAGTGATTGGTCCTCTGGGGCCAGCGTCCTGACTTTC | CASSDWSSGASVLTF
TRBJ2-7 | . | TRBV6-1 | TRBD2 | TGTGCCAGCATGACGGAGAGGGGAACGGGAGGGGAGCAGTACTTC | CASMTERGTGGEQYF
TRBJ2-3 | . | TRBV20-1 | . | TGCAGTGCCGACAGAGTCACAGATACGCAGTATTTT | CSADRVTDTQYF
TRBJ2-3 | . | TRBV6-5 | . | TGTGCCAGCAGTTACTTAGATTCCACAGATACGCAGTATTTT | CASSYLDSTDTQYF
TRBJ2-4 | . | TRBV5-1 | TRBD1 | TGCGCCAGCAGCTTGGGGGGACAGGGGAACATTCAGTACTTC | CASSLGGQGNIQYF
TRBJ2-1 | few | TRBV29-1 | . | TGCAGCGTTCGTCGCCTGGACAGCGCTAGAAATGAGCAGTTCTTC | CSVRRLDSARNEQFF
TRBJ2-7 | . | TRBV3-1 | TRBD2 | TGTGCCAGCAGCTCGTGGACTAGCGGGCTGGCCTACGAGCAGTACTTC | CASSSWTSGLAYEQYF
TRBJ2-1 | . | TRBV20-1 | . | TGCAGTGTCAAGGACAGGGGCGCAGCGGGAGCCAACAATGAGCAGTTCTTC | CSVKDRGAAGANNEQFF
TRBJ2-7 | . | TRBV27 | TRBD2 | TGTGCCAGCAGTCTAGCGGGAGGGCCGCGTGACGAGCAGTACTTC | CASSLAGGPRDEQYF
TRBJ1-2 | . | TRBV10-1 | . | TGCGCCAGCAGCCATGACAGATACAGCTACACCTTC | CASSHDRYSYTF
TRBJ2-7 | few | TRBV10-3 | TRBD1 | TGTGCCATCAGTGAGAGGGGACAGGGTTCCTACGAGCAGTACTTC | CAISERGQGSYEQYF
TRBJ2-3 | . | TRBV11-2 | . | TGTGCCAGCAGCGAGGAGGGCAGGGGAAATGGGGTCACAGATACGCAGTATTTT | CASSEEGRGNGVTDTQYF
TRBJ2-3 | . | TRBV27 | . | TGTGCCAGCAGTTTAAGGGGGAGTCGGGGCACAGATACGCAGTATTTT | CASSLRGSRGTDTQYF
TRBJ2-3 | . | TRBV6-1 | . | TGTGCCAGCAGTCACGACGGAGAGAGCACAGATACGCAGTATTTT | CASSHDGESTDTQYF
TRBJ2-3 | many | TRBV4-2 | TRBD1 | TGTGCCAGCAGCCAATCACAGGGGAGCGGAGATACGCAGTATTTT | CASSQSQGSGDTQYF
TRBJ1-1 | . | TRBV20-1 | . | TGCAGTGCTAGTTTGAGCAGTAAGGAAGCTTTCTTT | CSASLSSKEAFF
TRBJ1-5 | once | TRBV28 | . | TGTGCCAGCAGGGGTGACTATGCCCGCAATCAGCCCCAGCATTTT | CASRGDYARNQPQHF
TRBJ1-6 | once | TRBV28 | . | TGTGCCAGCAGTTCCTCCAGGGCAGGGAATAATTCACCCCTCCACTTT | CASSSSRAGNNSPLHF
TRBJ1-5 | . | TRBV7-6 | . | TGTGCCAGCAGCTTAGTGGCTGGGCAGAAGGGCAATCAGCCCCAGCATTTT | CASSLVAGQKGNQPQHF